The present entry profiles one T cell receptor beta chain with its context. Sequenced patients had Stevens-Johnson syndrome or toxic epidermal necrolysis caused by carbamazepine. Bulk and single-cell libraries used iRepertoire multiplex PCR with TCR subtype-specific primers. TCRdb re-called the multiplex PCR reads; one entry per CDR3 protein, DNA not given. The table gives thousands of distinct CDR3 sequences; the top ten clones make up around 26% of it. The record originates from a study of T cells in severe cutaneous drug reactions. Germline CDR1 is ENHRY and CDR2 is SYGVKD. CDR3 size: 14 residues. The clonotype originates from a human donor with a severe cutaneous adverse drug reaction. The V call is TRBV10-3, the J call TRBJ2-7; the TRBD1 assignment by TCRdb is unverifiable without DNA. Material for sequencing was cells from a skin blister. CDR3 protein: CAISQQGHSYEQYF.